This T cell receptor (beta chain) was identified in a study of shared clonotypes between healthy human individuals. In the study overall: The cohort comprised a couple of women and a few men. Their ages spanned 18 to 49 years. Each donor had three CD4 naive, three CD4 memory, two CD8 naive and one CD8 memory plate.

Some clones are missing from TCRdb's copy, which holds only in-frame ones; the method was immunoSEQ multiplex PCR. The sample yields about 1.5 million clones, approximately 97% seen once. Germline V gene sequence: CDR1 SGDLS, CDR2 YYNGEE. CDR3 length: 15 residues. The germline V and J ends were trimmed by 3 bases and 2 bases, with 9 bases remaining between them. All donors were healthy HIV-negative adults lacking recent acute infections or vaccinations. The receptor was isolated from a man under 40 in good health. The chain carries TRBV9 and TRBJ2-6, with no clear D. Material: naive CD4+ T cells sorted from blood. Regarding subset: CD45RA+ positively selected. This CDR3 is CASSGQVAGANVLTF. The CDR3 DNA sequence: TGTGCCAGCAGCGGCCAAGTCGCTGGGGCCAACGTCCTGACTTTC.